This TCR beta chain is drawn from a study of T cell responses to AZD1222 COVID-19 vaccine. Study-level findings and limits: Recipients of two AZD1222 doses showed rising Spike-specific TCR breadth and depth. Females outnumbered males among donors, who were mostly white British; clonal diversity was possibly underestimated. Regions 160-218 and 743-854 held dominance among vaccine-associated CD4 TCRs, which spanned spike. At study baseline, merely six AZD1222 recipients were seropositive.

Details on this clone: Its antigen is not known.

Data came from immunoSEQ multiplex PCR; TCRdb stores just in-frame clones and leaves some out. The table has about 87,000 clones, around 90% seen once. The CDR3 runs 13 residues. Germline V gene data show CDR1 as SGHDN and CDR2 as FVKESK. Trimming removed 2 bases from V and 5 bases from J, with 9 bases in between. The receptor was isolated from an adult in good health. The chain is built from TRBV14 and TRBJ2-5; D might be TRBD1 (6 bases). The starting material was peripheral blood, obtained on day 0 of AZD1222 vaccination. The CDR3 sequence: CASSQTGWETQYF. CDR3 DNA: TGTGCCAGCAGCCAAACAGGGTGGGAGACCCAGTACTTC.